This T cell receptor beta chain was identified in a study of shared clonotypes between healthy human individuals. At the level of the study: Each donor's CD4 naive and CD4 memory cells filled three plates apiece, CD8 naive two, and CD8 memory one.

This CDR3 has 14 amino acids. Germline V gene lookup returns CDR1 MNHEY and CDR2 SMNVEV (reference sequence). V dropped 6 bases and J dropped 4; count of bases not matched to a gene: 7. The method was immunoSEQ multiplex PCR; TCRdb's version includes in-frame clones alone and lacks a portion of them. Altogether approximately 530,000 clones are present, 90% to 97% being singletons, with the ten largest covering approximately 0.06%. The TCR was taken from a woman in her twenties or thirties in good health. The specimen sequenced was naive CD4+ T cells sorted from blood. Noted subset: CD45RA+ positively selected. The rearrangement joins TRBV27 to TRBJ2-7; TRBD2 matches 9 bases. CDR3 coding DNA: TGTGCCAGCAGGGGACTAGCCCAACCGTACGAGCAGTACTTC. This encodes CASRGLAQPYEQYF.